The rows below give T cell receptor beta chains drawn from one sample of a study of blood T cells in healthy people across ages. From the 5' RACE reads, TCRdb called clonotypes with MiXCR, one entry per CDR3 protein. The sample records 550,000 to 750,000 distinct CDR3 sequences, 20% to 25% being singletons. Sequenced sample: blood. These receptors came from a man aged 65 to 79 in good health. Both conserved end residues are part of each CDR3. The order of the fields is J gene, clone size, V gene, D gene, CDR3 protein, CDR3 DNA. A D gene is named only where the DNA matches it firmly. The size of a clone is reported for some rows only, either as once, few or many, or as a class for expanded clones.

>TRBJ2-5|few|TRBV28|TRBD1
CASSLAGTGLETQYF
TGTGCCAGCAGTCTCGCCGGGACAGGGCTGGAGACCCAGTACTTC
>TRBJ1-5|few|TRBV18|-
CASSPRSGDNQPQHF
TGTGCCAGCTCACCACGTTCAGGCGACAATCAGCCCCAGCATTTT
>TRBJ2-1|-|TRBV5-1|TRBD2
CASSLYPRSGLATSYNEQFF
TGCGCCAGCAGCTTGTATCCCCGATCGGGACTAGCTACCTCCTACAATGAGCAGTTCTTC
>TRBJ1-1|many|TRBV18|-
CASSPDSNTEAFF
TGTGCCAGCTCTCCAGATTCGAACACTGAAGCTTTCTTT
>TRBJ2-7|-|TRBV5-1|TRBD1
CASSDRTGVYEQYF
TGCGCCAGCAGCGACAGGACAGGGGTCTACGAGCAGTACTTC
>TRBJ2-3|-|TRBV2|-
CASSSGVRATDTQYF
TGTGCCAGCAGTTCAGGGGTGCGGGCCACAGATACGCAGTATTTT
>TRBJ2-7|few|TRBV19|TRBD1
CASSRKMGQGIAYEQYF
TGTGCCAGTAGTAGAAAAATGGGACAGGGGATCGCCTACGAGCAGTACTTC
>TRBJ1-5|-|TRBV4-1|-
CASSQDRGRGMNQPQHF
TGCGCCAGCAGCCAAGACCGGGGTAGAGGGATGAATCAGCCCCAGCATTTT
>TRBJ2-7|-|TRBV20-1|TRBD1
CSAGQGTYEQYF
TGCAGTGCGGGACAGGGAACCTACGAGCAGTACTTC
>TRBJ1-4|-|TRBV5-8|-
CASSGTPNEKLFF
TGTGCCAGCAGCGGGACACCTAATGAAAAACTGTTTTTT
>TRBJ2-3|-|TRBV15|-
CATSRDKKSGSTDTQYF
TGTGCCACCAGCAGAGATAAGAAGAGCGGGAGCACAGATACGCAGTATTTT
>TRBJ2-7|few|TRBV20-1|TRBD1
CSASGQGHEQYF
TGCAGTGCTAGTGGACAGGGCCACGAGCAGTACTTC
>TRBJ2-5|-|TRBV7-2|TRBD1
CASSSRLDRGPRTQYF
TGTGCCAGCAGCTCACGGTTGGACAGGGGACCTAGGACCCAGTACTTC
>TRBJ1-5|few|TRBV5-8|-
CASSLVYTNNQPQHF
TGTGCCAGCAGCCTGGTGTACACAAACAATCAGCCCCAGCATTTT
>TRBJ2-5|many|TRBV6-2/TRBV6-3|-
CASSYSIEDQETQYF
TGTGCCAGCAGTTACTCGATTGAGGACCAAGAGACCCAGTACTTC
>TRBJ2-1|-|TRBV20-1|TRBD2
CSAQGGSSGSRYNGQFF
TGCAGTGCACAGGGAGGTTCTAGCGGGAGCCGCTACAATGGGCAGTTCTTC
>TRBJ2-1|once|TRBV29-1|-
CSVDTPRRNEQFF
TGCAGCGTTGATACCCCTAGGCGCAATGAGCAGTTCTTC
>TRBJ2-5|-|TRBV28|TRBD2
CASVAGGGETQYF
TGTGCCAGTGTAGCGGGAGGAGGAGAGACCCAGTACTTC
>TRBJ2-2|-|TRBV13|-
CASSPYGTGELFF
TGTGCCAGCAGCCCGTATGGGACGGGGGAGCTGTTTTTT
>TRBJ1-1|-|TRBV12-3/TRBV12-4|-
CASNRTPGWGMNTEAFF
TGTGCCAGCAACAGAACCCCAGGGTGGGGAATGAACACTGAAGCTTTCTTT
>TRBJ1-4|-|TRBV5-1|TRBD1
CASSPDRDNEELFF
TGCGCCAGCAGCCCGGACAGGGATAATGAAGAACTGTTTTTT
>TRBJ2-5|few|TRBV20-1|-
CSARFRGIRETQYF
TGCAGTGCTAGATTTCGTGGGATCCGTGAGACCCAGTACTTC
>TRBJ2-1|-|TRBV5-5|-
CASSEDWAVNEQFF
TGTGCCAGCAGCGAGGACTGGGCCGTCAATGAGCAGTTCTTC
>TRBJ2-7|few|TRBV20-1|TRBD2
CSASPSLAGGHGSYEQYF
TGCAGTGCTAGCCCCTCTTTAGCGGGAGGGCATGGCTCCTACGAGCAGTACTTC